These 7 T cell receptor beta chains were sequenced from one sample in a study of low-dose radiotherapy and immunotherapy resistance in tumors. Gene-specific TRAV and TRBV primers were used for first-strand cDNA, covering alpha and beta chains. With a constant-region primer and a V-primer adapter, TCRs were subjected to 20 PCR cycles of amplification. TCRdb reprocessed the reads with MiXCR, giving one entry per CDR3 protein. Of about 64,000 distinct CDR3 sequences listed, about 25% are singletons. Noted time point: before trial treatment. Material: PBMCs, obtained before treatment. These receptors were collected from a male donor with rectosigmoid adenocarcinoma.

This clonotype was counted many times. This chain uses TRBV7-9 with TRBJ2-3, with TRBD1 as a possible D gene (5 bases). This CDR3 has 16 amino acids. The V gene lost 4 bases and the J gene lost 1 base, with 15 bases spanning the gap. Germline-derived CDR1 and CDR2 are SEHNR and FQNEAQ (reference sequence). The CDR3 coding sequence is TGTGCCAGCAGCTCGAACGCGGACACGCGCACAGATACGCAGTATTTT. Translation gives CASSSNADTRTDTQYF.

This clonotype turned up a few times. This chain connects TRBV4-3 to TRBJ2-3; 13 bases line up with TRBD2. Germline CDR1 is LGHNA and CDR2 is YSLEER. The V and J ends lost 2 bases and 4 bases, in that order; junction bases with no gene match: 3. The CDR3 totals 16 residues. CDR3 nucleotides: TGCGCCAGCAGCCAAAGTGGGACTAGCGGGGCAGATACGCAGTATTTT. Encoded protein: CASSQSGTSGADTQYF.

This clonotype was observed at least ten times. This chain uses TRBV24-1 with TRBJ1-5; D ambiguous. V lost 4 bases to trimming and J lost 4 bases, with 16 bases between them. CDR3 length equals 16 residues. Germline CDR1 and CDR2: KGHDR and SFDVKD. CDR3 amino acids: CATSEEGAEWNQPQHF. The CDR3 region has the DNA TGTGCCACCAGTGAAGAGGGTGCGGAGTGGAATCAGCCCCAGCATTTT.

This clonotype showed up many times. V usage is TRBV7-2 and J usage is TRBJ2-1, with 7 bases lining up with TRBD2. This CDR3 contains 14 residues. CDR1 and CDR2 from the germline V gene are SGHTA and FQGNSA. J gave up 6 bases and V 5 bases, and 7 bases lay outside the gene matches. Here the CDR3 reads CASSQNLAGNEQFF. CDR3 bases: TGTGCCAGCAGCCAAAACTTAGCGGGCAATGAGCAGTTCTTC.

This clonotype was observed many times. The chain recombines TRBV20-1 with TRBJ2-2; D is uncertain. V lost 1 base and J lost 2, with 5 bases in between. The CDR3 loop spans 13 amino acids. CDR1 and CDR2 (germline): DFQATT, SNEGSKA (reference sequence). The CDR3 protein is CSARVSNTGELFF. As DNA, the CDR3 is TGCAGTGCTAGAGTGAGCAACACCGGGGAGCTGTTTTTT.

The V call is TRBV3-1, the J call TRBJ2-3; perhaps TRBD1 as D (6 bases). Germline CDR1 is LGHDT and CDR2 is YNNKEL (reference sequence). V was pared by 0 bases and J by 7 bases, with 20 bases between. The CDR3 has 17 amino acids. The DNA of the CDR3 is TGTGCCAGCAGCCAAGAAAGAGGGACCAGGGGCCGATATACGCAGTATTTT. Amino acids: CASSQERGTRGRYTQYF.

This clonotype occurred many times. The CDR3 spells CASKPLAQNHEQFF. Written as DNA, the CDR3 is TGTGCCAGTAAGCCACTAGCGCAGAACCATGAGCAGTTCTTC. The chain is built from TRBV19 and TRBJ2-1, with 7 bases identical to TRBD2. CDR1 is LNHDA, CDR2 SQIVND, per germline (reference sequence). V shed 7 bases and J 8 bases; nucleotides not matched to a gene: 11. CDR3 length equals 14 residues.